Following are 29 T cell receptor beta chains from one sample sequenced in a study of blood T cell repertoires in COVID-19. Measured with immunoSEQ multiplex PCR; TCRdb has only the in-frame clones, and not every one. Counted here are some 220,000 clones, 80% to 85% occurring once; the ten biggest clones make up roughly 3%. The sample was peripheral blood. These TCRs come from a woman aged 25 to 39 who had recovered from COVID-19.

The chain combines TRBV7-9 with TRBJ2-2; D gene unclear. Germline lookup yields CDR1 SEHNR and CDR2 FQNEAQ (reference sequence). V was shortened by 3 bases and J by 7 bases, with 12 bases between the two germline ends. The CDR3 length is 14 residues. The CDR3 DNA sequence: TGTGCCAGCAGCTTTACCGGGTTTGGCGGGGAGCTGTTTTTT. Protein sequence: CASSFTGFGGELFF.

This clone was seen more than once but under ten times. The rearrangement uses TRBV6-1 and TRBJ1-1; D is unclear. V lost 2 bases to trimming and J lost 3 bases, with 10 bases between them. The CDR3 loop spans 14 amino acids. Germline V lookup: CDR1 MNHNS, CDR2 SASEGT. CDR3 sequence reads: CASSEHGEYTEAFF. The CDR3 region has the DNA TGTGCCAGCAGTGAACACGGAGAATACACTGAAGCTTTCTTT.

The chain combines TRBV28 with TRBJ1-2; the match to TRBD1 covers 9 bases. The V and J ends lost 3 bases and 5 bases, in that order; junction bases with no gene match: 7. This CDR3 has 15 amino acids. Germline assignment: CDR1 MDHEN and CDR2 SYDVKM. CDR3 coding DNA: TGTGCCAGCAGTTTTGGCCCGACAGGGGGGTATGGCTACACCTTC. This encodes CASSFGPTGGYGYTF.

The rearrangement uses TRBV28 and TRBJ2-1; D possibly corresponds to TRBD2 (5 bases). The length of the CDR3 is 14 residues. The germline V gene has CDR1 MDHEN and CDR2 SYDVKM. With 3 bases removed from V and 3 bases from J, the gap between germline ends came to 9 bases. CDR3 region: CASSFTGYYNEQFF. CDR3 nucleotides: TGTGCCAGCAGTTTTACGGGGTACTACAATGAGCAGTTCTTC.

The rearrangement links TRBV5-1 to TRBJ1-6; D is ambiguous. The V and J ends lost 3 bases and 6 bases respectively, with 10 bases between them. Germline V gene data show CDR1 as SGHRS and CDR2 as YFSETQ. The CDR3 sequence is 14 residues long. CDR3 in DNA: TGCGCCAGCAGCTCGGACGGGAGTAATTCACCCCTCCACTTT. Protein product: CASSSDGSNSPLHF.

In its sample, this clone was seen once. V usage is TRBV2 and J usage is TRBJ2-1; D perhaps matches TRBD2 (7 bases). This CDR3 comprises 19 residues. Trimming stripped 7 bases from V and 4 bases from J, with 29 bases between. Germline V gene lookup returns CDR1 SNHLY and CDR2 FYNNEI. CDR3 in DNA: TGTGCCAGCATTTCCCAGGGGCGGATGGCGGGAGTGAATTACAATGAGCAGTTCTTC. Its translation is CASISQGRMAGVNYNEQFF.

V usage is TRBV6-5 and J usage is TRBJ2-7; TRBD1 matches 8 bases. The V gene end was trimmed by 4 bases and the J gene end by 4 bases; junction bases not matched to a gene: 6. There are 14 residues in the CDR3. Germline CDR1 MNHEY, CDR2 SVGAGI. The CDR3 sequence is CASSLSQGVYEQYF. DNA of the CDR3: TGTGCCAGCAGTTTATCACAGGGGGTTTACGAGCAGTACTTC.

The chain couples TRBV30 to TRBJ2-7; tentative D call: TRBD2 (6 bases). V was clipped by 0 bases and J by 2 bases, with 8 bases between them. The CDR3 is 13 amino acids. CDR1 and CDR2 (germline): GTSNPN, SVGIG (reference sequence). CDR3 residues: CAWSVWGAYEQYF. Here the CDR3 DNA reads TGTGCCTGGAGTGTTTGGGGGGCCTACGAGCAGTACTTC. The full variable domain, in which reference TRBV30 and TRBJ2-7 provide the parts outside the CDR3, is SQTIHQWPATLVQPVGSPLSLECTVEGTSNPNLYWYRQAAGRGLQLLFYSVGIGQISSEVPQNLSASRPQDRQFILSSKKLLLSDSGFYLCAWSVWGAYEQYFGPGTRLTVT.

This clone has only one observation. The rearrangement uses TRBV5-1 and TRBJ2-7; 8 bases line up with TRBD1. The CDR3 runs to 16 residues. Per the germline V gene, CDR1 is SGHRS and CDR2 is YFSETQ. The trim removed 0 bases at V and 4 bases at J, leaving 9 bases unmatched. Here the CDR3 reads CASSLGLGTGAYEQYF. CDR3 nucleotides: TGCGCCAGCAGCTTGGGGTTAGGGACAGGAGCGTACGAGCAGTACTTC.

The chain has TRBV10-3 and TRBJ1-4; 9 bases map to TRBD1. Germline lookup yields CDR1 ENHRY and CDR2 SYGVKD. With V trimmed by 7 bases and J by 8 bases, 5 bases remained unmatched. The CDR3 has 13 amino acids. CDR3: CAIMGQGEEKLFF. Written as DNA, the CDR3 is TGTGCCATCATGGGACAGGGTGAAGAAAAACTGTTTTTT.

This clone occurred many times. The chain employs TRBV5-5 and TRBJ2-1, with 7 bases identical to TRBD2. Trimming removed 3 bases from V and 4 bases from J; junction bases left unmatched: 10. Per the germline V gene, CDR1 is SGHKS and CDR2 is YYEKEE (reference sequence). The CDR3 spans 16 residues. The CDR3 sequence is CASSSDGGRIYNEQFF. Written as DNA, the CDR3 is TGTGCCAGCAGCTCGGATGGCGGGAGAATTTACAATGAGCAGTTCTTC.

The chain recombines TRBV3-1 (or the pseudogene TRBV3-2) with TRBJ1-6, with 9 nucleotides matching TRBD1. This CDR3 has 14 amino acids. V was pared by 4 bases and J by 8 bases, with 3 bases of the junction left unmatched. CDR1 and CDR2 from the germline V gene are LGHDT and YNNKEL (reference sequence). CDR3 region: CASSRTGADSPLHF. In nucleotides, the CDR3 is TGTGCCAGCAGCCGGACAGGGGCCGATTCACCCCTCCACTTT.

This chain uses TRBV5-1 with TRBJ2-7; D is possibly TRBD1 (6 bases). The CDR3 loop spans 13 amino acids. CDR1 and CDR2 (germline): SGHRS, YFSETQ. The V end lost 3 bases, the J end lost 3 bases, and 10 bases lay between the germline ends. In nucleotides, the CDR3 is TGCGCCAGCAGCTCGAGAGGGGGCTACGAGCAGTACTTC. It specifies CASSSRGGYEQYF.

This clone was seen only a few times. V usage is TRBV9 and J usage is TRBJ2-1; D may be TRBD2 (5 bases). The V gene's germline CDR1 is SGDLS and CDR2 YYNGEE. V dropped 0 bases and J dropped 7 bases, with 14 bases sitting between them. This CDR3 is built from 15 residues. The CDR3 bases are TGTGCCAGCAGCGTAGATAGTCTCGCGGGTAATGAGCAGTTCTTC. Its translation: CASSVDSLAGNEQFF.

The CDR3 is CASSLAGGQMNTEAFF. The CDR3 nucleotides are TGTGCCAGCAGCTTGGCCGGGGGGCAGATGAACACTGAAGCTTTCTTT. The chain recombines TRBV5-4 with TRBJ1-1, with D possibly matching TRBD1 (6 bases). Germline CDR1 and CDR2: SGHNT and YYREEE (reference sequence). Trimming stripped 0 bases from V and 0 bases from J, with 12 bases between. The length of the CDR3 is 16 residues.

CDR3 bases: TGTGCCACCAGTGGGGCGACAGGGAGAAACACTGAAGCTTTCTTT. It encodes CATSGATGRNTEAFF. The chain is built from TRBV24-1 and TRBJ1-1; 7 nucleotides line up with TRBD1. After removal of 5 bases from V and 2 bases from J, the junction contained 7 bases not matched to a gene. Germline V gene data show CDR1 as KGHDR and CDR2 as SFDVKD. There are 15 residues in the CDR3.

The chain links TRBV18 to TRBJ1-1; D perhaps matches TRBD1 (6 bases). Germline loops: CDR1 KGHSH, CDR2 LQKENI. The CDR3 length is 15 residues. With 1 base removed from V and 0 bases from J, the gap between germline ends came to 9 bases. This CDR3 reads CASSPLQGLNTEAFF. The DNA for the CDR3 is TGTGCCAGCTCACCACTACAGGGATTGAACACTGAAGCTTTCTTT.

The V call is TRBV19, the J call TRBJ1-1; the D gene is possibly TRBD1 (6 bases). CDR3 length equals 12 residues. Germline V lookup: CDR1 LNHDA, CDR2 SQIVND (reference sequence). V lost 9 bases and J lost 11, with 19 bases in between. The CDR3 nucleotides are TGTGCCAGCACCAACGGGGGGCTAGGGGCTTTCTTT. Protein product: CASTNGGLGAFF.

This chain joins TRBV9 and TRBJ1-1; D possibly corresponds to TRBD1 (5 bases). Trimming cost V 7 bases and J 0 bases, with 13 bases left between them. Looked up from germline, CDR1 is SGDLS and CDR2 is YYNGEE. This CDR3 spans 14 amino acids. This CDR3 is CASSSGGMNTEAFF. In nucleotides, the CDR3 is TGTGCCAGCTCCTCGGGGGGGATGAACACTGAAGCTTTCTTT.

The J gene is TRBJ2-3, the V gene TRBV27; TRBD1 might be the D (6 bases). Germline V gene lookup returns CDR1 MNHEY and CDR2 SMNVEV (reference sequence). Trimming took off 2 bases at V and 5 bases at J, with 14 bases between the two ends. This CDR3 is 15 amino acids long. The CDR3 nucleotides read TGTGCCAGCAGTTTAAGCCAGGGGACGTTAGATACGCAGTATTTT. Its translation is CASSLSQGTLDTQYF.

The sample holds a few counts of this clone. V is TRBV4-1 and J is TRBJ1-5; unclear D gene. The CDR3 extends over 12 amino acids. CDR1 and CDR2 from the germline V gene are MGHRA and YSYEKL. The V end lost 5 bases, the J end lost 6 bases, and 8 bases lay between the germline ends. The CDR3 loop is CASSEGSQPQHF. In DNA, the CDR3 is TGCGCCAGCAGCGAAGGGAGTCAGCCCCAGCATTTT.

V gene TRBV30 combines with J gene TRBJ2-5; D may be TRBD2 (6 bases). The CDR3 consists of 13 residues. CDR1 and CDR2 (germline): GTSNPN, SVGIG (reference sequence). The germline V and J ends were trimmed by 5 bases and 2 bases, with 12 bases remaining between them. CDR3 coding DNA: TGTGCCTGGTCAATAGCGGTTCAAGAGACCCAGTACTTC. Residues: CAWSIAVQETQYF.

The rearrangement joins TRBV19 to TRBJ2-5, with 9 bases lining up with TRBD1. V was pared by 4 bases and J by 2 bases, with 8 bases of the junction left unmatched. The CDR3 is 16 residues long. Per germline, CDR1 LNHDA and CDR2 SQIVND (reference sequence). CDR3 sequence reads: CASSTTNRGLQETQYF. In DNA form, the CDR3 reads TGTGCCAGTAGTACGACGAACAGGGGGCTTCAAGAGACCCAGTACTTC.

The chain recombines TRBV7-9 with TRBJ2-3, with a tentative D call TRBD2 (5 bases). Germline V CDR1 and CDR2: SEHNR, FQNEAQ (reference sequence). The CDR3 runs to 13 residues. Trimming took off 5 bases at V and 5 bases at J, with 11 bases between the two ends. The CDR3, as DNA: TGTGCCAGCAGCCCCACGAGGGTAGATACGCAGTATTTT. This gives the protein CASSPTRVDTQYF.

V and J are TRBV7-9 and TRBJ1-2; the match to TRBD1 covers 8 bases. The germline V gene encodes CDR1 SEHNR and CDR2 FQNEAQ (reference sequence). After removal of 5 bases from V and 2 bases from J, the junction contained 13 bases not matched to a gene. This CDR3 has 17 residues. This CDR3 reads CASSRGTGGGSNYGYTF. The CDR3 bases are TGTGCCAGCAGCCGAGGGACAGGTGGGGGTTCGAACTATGGCTACACCTTC.

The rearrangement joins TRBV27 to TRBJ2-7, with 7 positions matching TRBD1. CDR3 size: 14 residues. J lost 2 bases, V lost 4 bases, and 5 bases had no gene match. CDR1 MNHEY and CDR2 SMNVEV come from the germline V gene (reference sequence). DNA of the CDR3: TGTGCCAGCAGTTACGGGGACAGAGCCTACGAGCAGTACTTC. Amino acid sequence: CASSYGDRAYEQYF.

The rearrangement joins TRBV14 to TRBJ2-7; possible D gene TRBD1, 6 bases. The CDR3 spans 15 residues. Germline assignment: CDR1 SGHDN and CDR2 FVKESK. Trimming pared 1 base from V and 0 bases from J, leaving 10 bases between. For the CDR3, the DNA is TGTGCCAGCAGCCAAGGACAGGCGCCCTCCTACGAGCAGTACTTC. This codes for CASSQGQAPSYEQYF.

The CDR3 protein is CASSFLTGSYGYTF. The DNA of the CDR3 is TGTGCCAGCAGTTTCCTGACAGGGTCCTATGGCTACACCTTC. The chain joins TRBV6-5 to TRBJ1-2, with 7 bases aligning to TRBD1. Germline V lookup: CDR1 MNHEY, CDR2 SVGAGI. After removal of 4 bases from V and 4 bases from J, the junction contained 6 bases not matched to a gene. This CDR3 spans 14 amino acids.

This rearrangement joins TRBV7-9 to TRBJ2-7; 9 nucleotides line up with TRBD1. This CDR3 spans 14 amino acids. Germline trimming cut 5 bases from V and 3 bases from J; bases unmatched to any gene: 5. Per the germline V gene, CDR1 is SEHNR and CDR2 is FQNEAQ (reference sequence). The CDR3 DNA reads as TGTGCCAGCAGCCGCCGGGACAGGGTCTACGAGCAGTACTTC. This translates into CASSRRDRVYEQYF. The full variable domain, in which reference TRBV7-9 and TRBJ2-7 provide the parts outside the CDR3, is DTGVSQNPRHKITKRGQNVTFRCDPISEHNRLYWYRQTLGQGPEFLTYFQNEAQLEKSRLLSDRFSAERPKGSFSTLEIQRTEQGDSAMYLCASSRRDRVYEQYFGPGTRLTVT.